This paragraph covers one TCR beta chain sequence. What it recognizes is unknown. This record comes from a study of shared clonotypes between healthy human individuals. Study summary: The study used three CD4 naive, three CD4 memory, two CD8 naive and one CD8 memory plate per donor. Study outcomes and limitations: Estimated richness values were generally larger in naive subsets than in memory subsets.

The study separated CD4+ cells into CD45RA+ naive and CD45RA-negative memory subsets. Method: immunoSEQ multiplex PCR; TCRdb's copy keeps in-frame clones and lacks some. Of roughly 2.2 million clones in the sample, 85% to 95% were seen once. Germline V lookup: CDR1 SGHTA, CDR2 FQGNSA. V dropped 6 bases and J dropped 0 bases, with 16 bases sitting between them. The CDR3 spans 16 residues. This TCR was recovered from a man between 18 and 35 years old in good health. Some clones in this sample may be carry-over from other donors' samples. The rearrangement joins TRBV7-2 to TRBJ2-3; TRBD1 or TRBD2 may be the D gene (7 bases each). Material: naive CD4+ T cells from PBMCs. Subset in this sample: CD45RA+ positively selected. The CDR3 reads CASSYRGGWSTDTQYF. The DNA for the CDR3 is TGTGCCAGCAGTTACAGGGGAGGGTGGAGCACAGATACGCAGTATTTT.